The entry below describes one TCR beta chain. The entry originates in a study of blood T cell repertoires in COVID-19. Study information: Sites across the United States, Italy and Spain contributed samples from acute and convalescent COVID-19. Sources were T cells, B-cell-depleted T cells, or PBMCs; the material itself was cDNA or gDNA.

Per the authors' pipeline: Researchers report that nucleated cell counts were estimated from reference gene primer amplification. Libraries were prepared by immunoSEQ multiplex PCR; TCRdb keeps only in-frame clonotypes and omits some of them. V, J and clone size reflect that table, while D and trimming were determined from the DNA. The table records about 120,000 clones, around nine tenths of them present only once. The CDR3 is made up of 12 amino acids. V was pared by 1 base and J by 4 bases, with 5 bases between. Germline lookup yields CDR1 SEHNR and CDR2 FQNEAQ (reference sequence). This sequence was found in a human donor with active COVID-19. The donor label of this sample is uncertain. The chain recombines TRBV7-9 with TRBJ2-7, with D uncertain. Sequenced: peripheral blood. Here the CDR3 DNA reads TGTGCCAGCAGCTTAGGGGCGTACGAGCAGTACTTC. Its translation is CASSLGAYEQYF.